Described below is a single T cell receptor (beta chain) sequence and its context. Antigen specificity is unknown. Patients all relapsed after autologous stem cell transplantation, and there was variation in brentuximab vedotin exposure. This sample is drawn from a study of PD-1 blockade in classical Hodgkin lymphoma. Some clones are missing from TCRdb's copy, which holds only in-frame ones; the method was immunoSEQ multiplex PCR. The sample contains 30,000 to 40,000 clones, 82% of which appear only once. General study points: Nivolumab initiated under 1 year post-ASCT led to patient exclusion.

Germline CDR1 reads SGHRS; CDR2 reads YFSETQ. The V gene lost 4 bases and the J gene lost 1 base, with 11 bases spanning the gap. This CDR3 has 14 residues. The rearrangement links TRBV5-1 to TRBJ1-1; the D is unclear. The TCR originated in a human donor with classical Hodgkin lymphoma. The sample consisted of peripheral blood mononuclear cells (PBMCs), taken at baseline. Here the CDR3 DNA reads TGCGCCAGCAGCAAAATGACGACGAACACTGAAGCTTTCTTT. Encoded protein: CASSKMTTNTEAFF.